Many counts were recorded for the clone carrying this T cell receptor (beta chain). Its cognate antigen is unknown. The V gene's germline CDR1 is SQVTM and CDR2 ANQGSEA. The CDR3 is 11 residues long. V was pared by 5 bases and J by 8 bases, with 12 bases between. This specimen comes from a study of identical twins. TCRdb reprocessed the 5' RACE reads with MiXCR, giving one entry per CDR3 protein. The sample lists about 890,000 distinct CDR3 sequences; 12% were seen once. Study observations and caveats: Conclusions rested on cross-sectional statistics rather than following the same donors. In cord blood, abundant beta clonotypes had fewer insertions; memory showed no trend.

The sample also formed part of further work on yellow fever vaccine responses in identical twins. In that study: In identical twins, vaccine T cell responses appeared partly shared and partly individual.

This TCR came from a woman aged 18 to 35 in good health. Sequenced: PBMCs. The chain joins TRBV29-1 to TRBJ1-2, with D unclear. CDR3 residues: CSVPWGGGYTF. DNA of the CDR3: TGCAGCGTTCCATGGGGAGGCGGCTACACCTTC.